Listed below are T cell receptor beta chains from one sample, sequenced in a study of T cells in Graves' hyperthyroidism and ophthalmopathy. In TCRdb, the multiplex PCR reads were re-called with MiXCR into one record per CDR3 protein. The table lists 530,000 or so distinct CDR3 sequences, about half of them singletons, with around 8% in the top ten. Sequencing was done on a sample of peripheral blood or thyroid tissue (not recorded which). The receptors originated from a woman aged 18-29 years with Graves' hyperthyroidism. Both conserved end residues are part of each CDR3. The D gene is left open where the match is weak. Where a row states a size, it is once, few, many or the class of an expanded clone; other rows omit it.

abundance: many; j_gene: TRBJ2-7; d_gene: .; v_gene: TRBV6-5; CDR3aa: CASSPLPSASTRDEQYF; CDR3nt: TGTGCCAGCAGCCCCCTCCCCTCCGCGTCGACTCGGGACGAGCAGTACTTC
abundance: many; j_gene: TRBJ1-1; d_gene: TRBD1; v_gene: TRBV24-1; CDR3aa: CATRDRGMNTEAFF; CDR3nt: TGTGCCACCAGGGACAGGGGCATGAACACTGAAGCTTTCTTT
abundance: .; j_gene: TRBJ2-5; d_gene: .; v_gene: TRBV29-1; CDR3aa: CSVEGGRRQETQYF; CDR3nt: TGCAGCGTTGAAGGCGGACGTCGACAAGAGACCCAGTACTTC
abundance: many; j_gene: TRBJ2-7; d_gene: .; v_gene: TRBV19; CDR3aa: CASSRGLGSYEQYF; CDR3nt: TGTGCCAGTAGCCGGGGTCTTGGCTCCTACGAGCAGTACTTC
abundance: many; j_gene: TRBJ1-3; d_gene: .; v_gene: TRBV4-3; CDR3aa: CASSQEPGARNTIYF; CDR3nt: TGCGCCAGCAGCCAAGAGCCCGGCGCCAGAAACACCATATATTTT
abundance: many; j_gene: TRBJ1-2; d_gene: TRBD1; v_gene: TRBV4-1; CDR3aa: CASSQDAGGRGYTF; CDR3nt: TGCGCCAGCAGCCAAGACGCAGGGGGTAGGGGCTACACCTTC
abundance: many; j_gene: TRBJ2-5; d_gene: TRBD2; v_gene: TRBV10-3; CDR3aa: CAITTSGASGTQYF; CDR3nt: TGTGCCATAACGACTAGCGGGGCCAGTGGTACCCAGTACTTC
abundance: few; j_gene: TRBJ2-1; d_gene: .; v_gene: TRBV10-3; CDR3aa: CAISERNEQFF; CDR3nt: TGTGCCATCAGTGAGCGGAATGAGCAGTTCTTC
abundance: many; j_gene: TRBJ2-7; d_gene: TRBD2; v_gene: TRBV7-3; CDR3aa: CASSHPGGEQYF; CDR3nt: TGTGCCAGCAGCCACCCGGGGGGGGAGCAGTACTTC
abundance: .; j_gene: TRBJ2-5; d_gene: TRBD2; v_gene: TRBV20-1; CDR3aa: CRDLGLAGGGETQYF; CDR3nt: TGCAGGGACTTGGGGCTAGCGGGAGGCGGAGAGACCCAGTACTTC
abundance: once; j_gene: TRBJ1-6; d_gene: TRBD1; v_gene: TRBV9; CDR3aa: CASSWDRGVSPLHF; CDR3nt: TGTGCCAGCAGTTGGGACAGGGGGGTATCACCCCTCCACTTT
abundance: .; j_gene: TRBJ2-5; d_gene: TRBD1; v_gene: TRBV10-3; CDR3aa: CAIRDRAGQDRKTQYF; CDR3nt: TGTGCCATCAGGGACAGGGCGGGCCAAGATAGGAAGACCCAGTACTTC
abundance: once; j_gene: TRBJ1-2; d_gene: TRBD1; v_gene: TRBV7-8; CDR3aa: CASSLGQGSSGYTF; CDR3nt: TGTGCCAGCAGCCTTGGACAGGGGTCTAGTGGCTACACCTTC
abundance: many; j_gene: TRBJ2-5; d_gene: TRBD2; v_gene: TRBV7-9; CDR3aa: CASSEEALAGFAETQYF; CDR3nt: TGTGCCAGCAGCGAGGAGGCACTAGCGGGATTTGCAGAGACCCAGTACTTC
abundance: .; j_gene: TRBJ2-7; d_gene: TRBD2; v_gene: TRBV15; CDR3aa: CATSFRAGTFYEQYF; CDR3nt: TGTGCCACCAGCTTCCGAGCGGGAACTTTCTACGAGCAGTACTTC
abundance: few; j_gene: TRBJ2-2; d_gene: .; v_gene: TRBV4-2; CDR3aa: CASSQVHGGGSGELFF; CDR3nt: TGTGCCAGCAGCCAAGTGCATGGGGGGGGCTCCGGGGAGCTGTTTTTT
abundance: many; j_gene: TRBJ1-2; d_gene: .; v_gene: TRBV11-2; CDR3aa: CASSFGPDRYGYTF; CDR3nt: TGTGCCAGCAGCTTCGGACCGGACCGCTATGGCTACACCTTC
abundance: many; j_gene: TRBJ1-1; d_gene: .; v_gene: TRBV7-2; CDR3aa: CASLSIRQEAFF; CDR3nt: TGTGCCAGCCTCTCGATCCGGCAGGAAGCTTTCTTT
abundance: many; j_gene: TRBJ1-6; d_gene: .; v_gene: TRBV9; CDR3aa: CASSDTGLNSPLHF; CDR3nt: TGTGCCAGCAGCGACACAGGTCTCAATTCACCCCTCCACTTT
abundance: many; j_gene: TRBJ2-7; d_gene: .; v_gene: TRBV18; CDR3aa: CASSPGKGEYF; CDR3nt: TGTGCCAGCTCACCAGGAAAGGGGGAGTACTTC
abundance: .; j_gene: TRBJ2-5; d_gene: TRBD2; v_gene: TRBV6-5; CDR3aa: CASTSTSGRALYF; CDR3nt: TGTGCCAGCACCTCAACTAGCGGGAGGGCCTTGTACTTC
abundance: .; j_gene: TRBJ1-6; d_gene: .; v_gene: TRBV27; CDR3aa: CASNTGVGNSPLHF; CDR3nt: TGTGCCAGCAACACCGGAGTGGGTAATTCACCCCTCCACTTT
abundance: many; j_gene: TRBJ2-7; d_gene: .; v_gene: TRBV4-3; CDR3aa: CASSQDEREFYEQYF; CDR3nt: TGCGCCAGCAGCCAAGACGAACGGGAGTTCTACGAGCAGTACTTC
abundance: .; j_gene: TRBJ2-1; d_gene: TRBD2; v_gene: TRBV10-3; CDR3aa: CAISESGLAGGATQF; CDR3nt: TGTGCCATCAGTGAGTCGGGACTAGCGGGAGGGGCCACGCAGTTC
abundance: many; j_gene: TRBJ1-1; d_gene: .; v_gene: TRBV6-6; CDR3aa: CASSMGGAGRAFF; CDR3nt: TGTGCCAGCAGCATGGGGGGCGCGGGTCGCGCTTTCTTT